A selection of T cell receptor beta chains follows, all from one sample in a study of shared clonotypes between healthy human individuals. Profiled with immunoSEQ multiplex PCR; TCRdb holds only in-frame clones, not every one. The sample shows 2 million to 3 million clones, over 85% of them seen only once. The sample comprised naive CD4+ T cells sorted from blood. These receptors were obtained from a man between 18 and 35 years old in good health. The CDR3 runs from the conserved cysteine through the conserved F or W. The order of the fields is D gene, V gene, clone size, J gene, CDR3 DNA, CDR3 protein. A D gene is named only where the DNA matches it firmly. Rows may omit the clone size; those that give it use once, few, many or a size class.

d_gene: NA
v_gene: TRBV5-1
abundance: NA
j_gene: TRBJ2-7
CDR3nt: TGCGCCAGCAGCTTGGGTCCCAGGGCCTACGAGCAGTACTTC
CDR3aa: CASSLGPRAYEQYF

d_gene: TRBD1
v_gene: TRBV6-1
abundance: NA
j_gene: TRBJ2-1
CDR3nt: TGTGCCTCCTTAGGACAGGGGCGTAATGAGCAGTTCTTC
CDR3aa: CASLGQGRNEQFF

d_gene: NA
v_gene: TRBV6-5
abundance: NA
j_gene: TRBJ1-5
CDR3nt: TGTGCCAGCAGCGGCGATAGCAATCAGCCCCAGCATTTT
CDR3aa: CASSGDSNQPQHF

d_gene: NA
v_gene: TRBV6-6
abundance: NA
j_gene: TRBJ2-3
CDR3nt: TGTGCCAGCAGTTACCCTAGCCGCACAGATACGCAGTATTTT
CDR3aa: CASSYPSRTDTQYF

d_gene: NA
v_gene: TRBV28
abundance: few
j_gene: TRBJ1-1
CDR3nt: TGTGCCAGCAGACCCGGGACAAAAAACACTGAAGCTTTCTTT
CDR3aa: CASRPGTKNTEAFF

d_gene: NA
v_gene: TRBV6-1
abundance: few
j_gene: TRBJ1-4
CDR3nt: TGTGCCAGCAGTCTCGGGTTTCGCGAACTGTTTTTT
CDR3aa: CASSLGFRELFF

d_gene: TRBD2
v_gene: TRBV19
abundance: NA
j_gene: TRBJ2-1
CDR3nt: TGTGCCAGTAGTGCGTCGGGACTAGCGGGGGCCCATGAGCAGTTCTTC
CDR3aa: CASSASGLAGAHEQFF

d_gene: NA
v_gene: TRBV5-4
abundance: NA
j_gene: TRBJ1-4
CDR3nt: TGTGCCAGCAGCTCGAGGGGGATGGAGGAAAAACTGTTTTTT
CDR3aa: CASSSRGMEEKLFF

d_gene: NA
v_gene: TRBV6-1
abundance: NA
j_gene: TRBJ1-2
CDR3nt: TGTGCCAGCAGTGAAGCAACCCGGGTCGAAGGCTACACCTTC
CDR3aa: CASSEATRVEGYTF

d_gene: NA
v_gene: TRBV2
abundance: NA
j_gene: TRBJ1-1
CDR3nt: TGTGCCAGCAGTCAAGACGGACCTAACACTGAAGCTTTCTTT
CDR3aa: CASSQDGPNTEAFF

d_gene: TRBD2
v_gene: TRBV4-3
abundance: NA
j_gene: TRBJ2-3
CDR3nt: TGCGCCCAATATAGCGGGAGGACTACAGATACGCAGTATTTT
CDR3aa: CAQYSGRTTDTQYF

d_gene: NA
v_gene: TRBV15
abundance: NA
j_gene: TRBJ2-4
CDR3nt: TGTGCCACCAGCAGAGATAAGGGAGGAGGCAAAAACATTCAGTACTTC
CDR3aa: CATSRDKGGGKNIQYF

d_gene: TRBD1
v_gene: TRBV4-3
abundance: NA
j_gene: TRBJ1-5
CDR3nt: TGCGCCAGCAGCCAAGAGGTGACAGGGGGCAATCAGCCCCAGCATTTT
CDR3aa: CASSQEVTGGNQPQHF

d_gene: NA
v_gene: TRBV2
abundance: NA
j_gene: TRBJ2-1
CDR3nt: TGTGCCAGCAAAGTCTCAGGGGTACGCAACAATGAGCAGTTCTTC
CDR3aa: CASKVSGVRNNEQFF

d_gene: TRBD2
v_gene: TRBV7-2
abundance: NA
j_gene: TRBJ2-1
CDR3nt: TGTGCCAGCAGCTTCCCCGGGAGACTAGCGGGATCGTCCTACAATGAGCAGTTCTTC
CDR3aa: CASSFPGRLAGSSYNEQFF

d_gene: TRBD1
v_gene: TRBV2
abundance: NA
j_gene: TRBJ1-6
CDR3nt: TGTGCCAGCAGAGGGGACAGGGGAAGAAACTATAATTCACCCCTCCACTTT
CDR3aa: CASRGDRGRNYNSPLHF

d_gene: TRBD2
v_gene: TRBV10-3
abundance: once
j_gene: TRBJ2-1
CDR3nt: TGTGCCATCAGCCTACTAGCGGGAGGGTACAATGAGCAGTTCTTC
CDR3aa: CAISLLAGGYNEQFF